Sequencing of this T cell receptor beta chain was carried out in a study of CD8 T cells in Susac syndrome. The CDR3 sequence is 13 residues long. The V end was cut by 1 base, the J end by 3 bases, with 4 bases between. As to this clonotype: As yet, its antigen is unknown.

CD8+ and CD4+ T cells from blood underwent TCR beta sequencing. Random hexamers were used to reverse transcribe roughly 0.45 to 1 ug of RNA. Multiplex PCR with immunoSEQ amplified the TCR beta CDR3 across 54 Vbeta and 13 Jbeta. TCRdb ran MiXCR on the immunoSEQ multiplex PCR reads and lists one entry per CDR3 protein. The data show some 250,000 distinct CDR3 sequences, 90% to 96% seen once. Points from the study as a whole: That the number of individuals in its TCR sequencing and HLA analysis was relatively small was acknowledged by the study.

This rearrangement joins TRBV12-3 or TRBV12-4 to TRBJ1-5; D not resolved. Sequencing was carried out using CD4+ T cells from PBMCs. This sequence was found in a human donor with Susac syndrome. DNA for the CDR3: TGTGCCAGCAGTTTAGAGTACAATCAGCCCCAGCATTTT. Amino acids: CASSLEYNQPQHF.